What follows is one T cell receptor beta chain and its context. The sample belongs to a study of blood T cell repertoires in COVID-19. Turning to the study itself: Sites across the United States, Italy and Spain contributed samples from acute and convalescent COVID-19. Sample material is recorded as cDNA or gDNA derived from T cells, B-cell-depleted T cells, or PBMCs.

Authors' methods: Estimation of nucleated cell counts was performed using reference gene primer amplification. Some clones are missing from TCRdb's copy, which holds only in-frame ones; the method was immunoSEQ multiplex PCR. V and J calls and clone size come straight from that table; D and trimming were deduced from the DNA. Of about 190,000 clones detected, about 85% appear once; the ten largest clones hold 15% to 20%. The V segment lost 4 bases and the J segment 6 bases; nucleotides outside the gene matches: 5. CDR1 is LGHDT, CDR2 YNNKEL, per germline (reference sequence). CDR3 length equals 14 residues.

Sequenced material: peripheral blood. The source is a human donor in a cohort sampled during active COVID-19. The chain has TRBV3-1 (or the pseudogene TRBV3-2) and TRBJ1-5; 8 positions agree with TRBD1. The CDR3 DNA sequence: TGTGCCAGCAGCCCTGGGACAGGTCCTCAGCCCCAGCATTTT. It yields the protein CASSPGTGPQPQHF.